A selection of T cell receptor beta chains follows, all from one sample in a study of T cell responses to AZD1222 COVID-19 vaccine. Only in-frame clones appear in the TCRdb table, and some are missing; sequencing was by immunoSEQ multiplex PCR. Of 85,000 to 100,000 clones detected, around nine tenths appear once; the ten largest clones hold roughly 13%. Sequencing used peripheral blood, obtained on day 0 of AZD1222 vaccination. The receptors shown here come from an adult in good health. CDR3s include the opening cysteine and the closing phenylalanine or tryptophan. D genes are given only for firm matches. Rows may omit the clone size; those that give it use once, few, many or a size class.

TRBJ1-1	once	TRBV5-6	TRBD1	TGTGCCAGCAGCCCCCCCGGGACAGGGACCACTGAAGCTTTCTTT	CASSPPGTGTTEAFF
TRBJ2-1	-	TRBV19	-	TGTGCCAGTAGTACCCCTCAGGGGCGGCTCAATGAGCAGTTCTTC	CASSTPQGRLNEQFF
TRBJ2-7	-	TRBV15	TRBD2	TGTGCCACCAGATCAGCGGGGGTATACGAGCAGTACTTC	CATRSAGVYEQYF
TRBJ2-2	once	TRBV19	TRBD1	TGTGCCACCCGAGAGACAGGGATTTACCCCGGGGAGCTGTTTTTT	CATRETGIYPGELFF
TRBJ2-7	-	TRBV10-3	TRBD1	TGTGCCATCTCGACAGGGGCGAGCTACGAGCAGTACTTC	CAISTGASYEQYF
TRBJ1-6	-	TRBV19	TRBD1	TGTGCCAGTAGTATAGGGACAGGAAATTCACCCCTCCACTTT	CASSIGTGNSPLHF
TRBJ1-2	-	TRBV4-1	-	TGCGCCAGCAGCCAAGGTCCATTGGATTTCTATGGCTACACCTTC	CASSQGPLDFYGYTF
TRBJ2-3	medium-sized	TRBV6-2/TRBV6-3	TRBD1	TGTGCCAGCAGTTACGCGGGACAGGGGGCAGATACGCAGTATTTT	CASSYAGQGADTQYF
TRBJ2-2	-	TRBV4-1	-	TGCGCCAGCAGCCAAGTCGGTGATCCTGGGAACACCGGGGAGCTGTTTTTT	CASSQVGDPGNTGELFF
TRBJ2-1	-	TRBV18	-	TGTGCCAGCTCACCACCAGTGTCGCAGGGGTACAATGAGCAGTTCTTC	CASSPPVSQGYNEQFF
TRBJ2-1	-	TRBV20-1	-	TGCAGTGCTAGTTGGTACAATGAGCAGTTCTTC	CSASWYNEQFF
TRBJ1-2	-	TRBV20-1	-	TGCAGTGCTAGTTGGGGGGCAGGTGGCTACACCTTC	CSASWGAGGYTF
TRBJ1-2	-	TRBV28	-	TGTGCCGACCGCGGTTTAGATGGCTACACCTTC	CADRGLDGYTF
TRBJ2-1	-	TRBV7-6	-	TGTGCCAGCAGCAAGGGACACTACAATGAGCAGTTCTTC	CASSKGHYNEQFF
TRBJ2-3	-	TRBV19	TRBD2	TGTGCCAGTAGTTGGAGCGGGGGGGACTCTACGCAGTATTTT	CASSWSGGDSTQYF
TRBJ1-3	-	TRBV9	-	TGTGCCAGCAGCGCCCAGACTCTATCCGAAGGAAACACCATATATTTT	CASSAQTLSEGNTIYF
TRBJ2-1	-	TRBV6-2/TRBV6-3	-	TGTGCCAGCAGTCTACGGGACGGCGGTGTTGAGCAGTTCTTC	CASSLRDGGVEQFF
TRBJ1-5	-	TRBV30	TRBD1	TGTGCCTGGAGTTATCAGGGGGCGAATCAGCCCCAGCATTTT	CAWSYQGANQPQHF
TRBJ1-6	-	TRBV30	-	TGTGCCTGGAGTGTTTCGGGGAGCTCACCCCTCCACTTT	CAWSVSGSSPLHF
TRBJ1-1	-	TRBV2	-	TGTGCCAGCAACCCAGCCATGAACACTGAAGCTTTCTTT	CASNPAMNTEAFF
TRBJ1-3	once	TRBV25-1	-	TGTGCCAGCAGTGAATCGAACAGTTTCTCTGGAAACACCATATATTTT	CASSESNSFSGNTIYF
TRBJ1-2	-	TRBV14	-	TGTGCCAGCAGCCGATACAGGGCTGGCTACACCTTC	CASSRYRAGYTF
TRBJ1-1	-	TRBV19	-	TGTGCCAGTAGTACACTAGGGGACACTGAAGCTTTCTTT	CASSTLGDTEAFF
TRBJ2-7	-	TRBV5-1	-	TGCGCCAGCACCCGAGATGGGGGTAGCTCCTACGAGCAGTACTTC	CASTRDGGSSYEQYF
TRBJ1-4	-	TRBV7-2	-	TGTGCCAGCAGCATCCTGGGGGGATCGGAAAAACTGTTTTTT	CASSILGGSEKLFF
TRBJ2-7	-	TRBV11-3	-	TGTGCCAGCAGCCCCCGGCAGGGGTCGAGCGAGCAGTACTTC	CASSPRQGSSEQYF
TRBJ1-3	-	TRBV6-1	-	TGTGCCAGCAGTGTCTCCCGTGGAAGCTTCTCTGGAAACACCATATATTTT	CASSVSRGSFSGNTIYF
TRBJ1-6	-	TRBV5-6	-	TGTGCCAGCAGCTTGGTGCCAGGCGACAATTCACCCCTCCACTTT	CASSLVPGDNSPLHF
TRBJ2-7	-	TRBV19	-	TGTGCCAGTAGTATAACAGGGACCTACGAGCAGTACTTC	CASSITGTYEQYF
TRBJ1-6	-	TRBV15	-	TGTGCCACCAGCAGAACCCGGGATTCACCCCTCCACTTT	CATSRTRDSPLHF
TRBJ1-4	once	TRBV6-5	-	TGTGCCAGCAGCCCCAGGGCGGGAACTAATGAAAAACTGTTTTTT	CASSPRAGTNEKLFF